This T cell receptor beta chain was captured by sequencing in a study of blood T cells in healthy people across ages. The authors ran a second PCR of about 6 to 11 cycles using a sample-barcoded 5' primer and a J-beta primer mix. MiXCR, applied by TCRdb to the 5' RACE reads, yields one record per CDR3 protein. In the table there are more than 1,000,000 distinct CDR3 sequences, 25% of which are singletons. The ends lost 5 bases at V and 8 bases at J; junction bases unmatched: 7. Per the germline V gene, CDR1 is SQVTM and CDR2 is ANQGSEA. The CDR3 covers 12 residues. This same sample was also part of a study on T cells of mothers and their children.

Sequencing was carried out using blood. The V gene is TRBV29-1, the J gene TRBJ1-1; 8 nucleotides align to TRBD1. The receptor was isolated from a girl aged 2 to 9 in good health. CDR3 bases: TGCAGCGTTCCTACAGGGGGGCAGGAAGCTTTCTTT. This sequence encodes CSVPTGGQEAFF.